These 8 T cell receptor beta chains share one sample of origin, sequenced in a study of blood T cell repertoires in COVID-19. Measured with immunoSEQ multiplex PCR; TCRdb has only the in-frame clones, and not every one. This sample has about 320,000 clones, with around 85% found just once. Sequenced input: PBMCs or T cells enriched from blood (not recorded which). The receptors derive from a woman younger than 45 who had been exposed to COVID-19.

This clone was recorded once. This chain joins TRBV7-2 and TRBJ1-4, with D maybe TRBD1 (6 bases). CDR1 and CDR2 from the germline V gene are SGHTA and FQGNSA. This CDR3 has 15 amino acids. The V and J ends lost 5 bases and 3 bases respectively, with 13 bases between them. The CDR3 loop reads CASSPQTGSNEKLFF. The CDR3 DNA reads TGTGCCAGCAGCCCTCAGACAGGCTCTAATGAAAAACTGTTTTTT.

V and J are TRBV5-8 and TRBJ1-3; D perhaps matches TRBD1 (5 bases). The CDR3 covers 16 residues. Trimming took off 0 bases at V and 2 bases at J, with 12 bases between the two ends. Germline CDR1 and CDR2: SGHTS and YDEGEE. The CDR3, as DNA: TGTGCCAGCAGCTTGGGAGTTAGGGGTACTGGAAACACCATATATTTT. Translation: CASSLGVRGTGNTIYF. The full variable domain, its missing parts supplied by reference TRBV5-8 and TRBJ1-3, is EAGVTQSPTHLIKTRGQQATLRCSPISGHTSVYWYQQALGLGLQFLLWYDEGEERNRGNFPPRFSGRQFPNYSSELNVNALELEDSALYLCASSLGVRGTGNTIYFGEGSWLTVV.

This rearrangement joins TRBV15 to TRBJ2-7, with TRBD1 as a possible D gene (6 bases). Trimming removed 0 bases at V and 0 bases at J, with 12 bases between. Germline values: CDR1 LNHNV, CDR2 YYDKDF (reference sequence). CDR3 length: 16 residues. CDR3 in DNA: TGTGCCACCAGCAGAGACCGGGACATGAGCTCCTACGAGCAGTACTTC. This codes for CATSRDRDMSSYEQYF. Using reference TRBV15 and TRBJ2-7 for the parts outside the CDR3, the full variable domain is DAMVIQNPRYQVTQFGKPVTLSCSQTLNHNVMYWYQQKSSQAPKLLFHYYDKDFNNEADTPDNFQSRRPNTSFCFLDIRSPGLGDTAMYLCATSRDRDMSSYEQYFGPGTRLTVT.

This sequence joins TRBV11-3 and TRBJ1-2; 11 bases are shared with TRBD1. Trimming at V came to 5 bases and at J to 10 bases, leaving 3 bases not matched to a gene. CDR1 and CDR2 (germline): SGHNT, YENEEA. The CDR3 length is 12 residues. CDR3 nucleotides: TGTGCCAGCAGCCGGGGACAGGGGGACTACACCTTC. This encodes CASSRGQGDYTF.

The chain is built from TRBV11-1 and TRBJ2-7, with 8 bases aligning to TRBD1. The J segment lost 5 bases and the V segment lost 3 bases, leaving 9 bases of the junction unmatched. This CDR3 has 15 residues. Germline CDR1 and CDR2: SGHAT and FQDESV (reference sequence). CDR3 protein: CASSFPGTGIDEQYF. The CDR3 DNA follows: TGTGCCAGCAGCTTCCCCGGGACAGGTATCGACGAGCAGTACTTC. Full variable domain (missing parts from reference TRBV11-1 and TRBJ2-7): EAEVAQSPRYKITEKSQAVAFWCDPISGHATLYWYRQILGQGPELLVQFQDESVVDDSQLPKDRFSAERLKGVDSTLKIQPAELGDSAMYLCASSFPGTGIDEQYFGPGTRLTVT.

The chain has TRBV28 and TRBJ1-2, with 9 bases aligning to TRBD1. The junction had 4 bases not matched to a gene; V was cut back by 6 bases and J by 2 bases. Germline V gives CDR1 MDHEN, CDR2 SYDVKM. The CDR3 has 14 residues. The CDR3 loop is CASRPGTGNYGYTF. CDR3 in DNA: TGTGCCAGCAGACCCGGGACAGGGAACTATGGCTACACCTTC.

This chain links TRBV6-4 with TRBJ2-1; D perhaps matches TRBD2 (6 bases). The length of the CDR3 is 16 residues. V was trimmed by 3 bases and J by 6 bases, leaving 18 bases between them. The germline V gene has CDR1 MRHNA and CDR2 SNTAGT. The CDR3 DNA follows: TGTGCCAGCAGTGATACAGGACGCGGGGATCTCAATGAGCAGTTCTTC. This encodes CASSDTGRGDLNEQFF.

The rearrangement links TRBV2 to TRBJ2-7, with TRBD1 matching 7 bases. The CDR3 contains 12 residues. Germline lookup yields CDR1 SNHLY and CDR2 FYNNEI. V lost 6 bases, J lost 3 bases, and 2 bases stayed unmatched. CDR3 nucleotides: TGTGCCAGCAGGCCAGGGGGCTACGAGCAGTACTTC. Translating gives CASRPGGYEQYF. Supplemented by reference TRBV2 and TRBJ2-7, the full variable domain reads EPEVTQTPSHQVTQMGQEVILRCVPISNHLYFYWYRQILGQKVEFLVSFYNNEISEKSEIFDDQFSVERPDGSNFTLKIRSTKLEDSAMYFCASRPGGYEQYFGPGTRLTVT.